The TCR beta chain described here comes from a study of T cell responses to AZD1222 COVID-19 vaccine. The protocol was immunoSEQ multiplex PCR, while the TCRdb copy is restricted to in-frame clones and leaves out a portion. The sample contains about 110,000 clones, 90% of which appear only once. A remark on this clone: Its antigen is not identified.

The CDR3 covers 12 residues. Trimming removed 8 bases from V and 6 bases from J, with 14 bases in between. Germline assignment: CDR1 MGHRA and CDR2 YSYEKL. Study-level results: Donors, mostly white British, included more females; clonal diversity was possibly underestimated. Every sample of the repertoires postdated the peak T cell response.

The gene calls are TRBV4-1 and TRBJ2-7; maybe TRBD1 (6 bases). The specimen comprised peripheral blood, sampled 28 days after the second AZD1222 dose. This TCR derives from an adult who received the AZD1222 COVID-19 vaccine. The DNA for the CDR3 is TGCGCCAGCGGGTCAACAGGGCTCGAGCAGTACTTC. It specifies CASGSTGLEQYF.